This T cell receptor (beta chain) came from a study of CD8+ T cells in alopecia areata. The sequencing template was cDNA reverse transcribed from extracted RNA. Here immunoSEQ multiplex PCR was the method, and the copy in TCRdb shows in-frame clones only, minus some. The sample carries approximately 150,000 clones, 65% to 75% recorded once. For this clone: At the DNA level, this CDR3 is encoded by other sequences in the same sample as well.

The CDR3 is 14 residues long. Germline V gene sequence: CDR1 MNHEY, CDR2 SMNVEV (reference sequence). Trimming took 5 bases from V and 5 from J; bases not matched to a gene: 6. The source was CD8+ T cells sorted from blood, collected at week 0. V gene TRBV27 combines with J gene TRBJ2-7, with 10 bases aligning to TRBD1. The TCR sequence derives from a human donor with alopecia areata. CDR3 DNA: TGTGCCAGCAGTCCGAGACAGGGGGCCAACGAGCAGTACTTC. Protein: CASSPRQGANEQYF.